This entry is about one TCR beta chain. Its specificity is unknown. The sample is drawn from a study of cytomegalovirus exposure and HLA in healthy donors. Study results and caveats: A few of the chains that were CMV-associated were confirmed in vitro to be specific for CMV antigens. A reported reduction in N-insertions relative to the approximately 690-donor mean was seen in an Asian-associated ancestry cluster in a later analysis.

PCR amplification relied on 60 Vbeta primers (plus 13 Jbeta primers). The assay was immunoSEQ multiplex PCR, and TCRdb's table has in-frame clones only and misses some. The sample has 150,000 to 200,000 clones, approximately 82% seen once. Germline V gene data show CDR1 as MDHEN and CDR2 as SYDVKM. The CDR3 runs to 15 residues. Unmatched junction bases numbered 9, after V lost 8 bases and J lost 2 bases. Source material: PBMCs. The TCR originated in a woman between 18 and 29 years old in good health and CMV-seronegative. The rearrangement uses TRBV28 and TRBJ2-3; TRBD2 matches at 8 bases. The CDR3 DNA reads TGTGCCAGCGACGGGAGGGACCTACTCACAGATACGCAGTATTTT. Translating it yields CASDGRDLLTDTQYF.